This T cell receptor beta chain is drawn from a study of blood T cell repertoires in COVID-19. Study in general: The United States, Italy and Spain supplied acute and convalescent COVID-19 samples. T cells, B-cell-depleted T cells, or PBMCs supplied cDNA or gDNA.

Source study methods: Amplification of reference gene primers was used by the study to estimate nucleated cell counts. Data came from immunoSEQ multiplex PCR; TCRdb stores just in-frame clones and leaves some out. V and J calls and clone size are copied from that table; D and trimming were computed from the DNA. The table has approximately 220,000 clones, 80% to 90% seen once; the top ten hold roughly 2.2%. The receptor comes from a woman aged 45-59 years with acute or convalescent COVID-19. Input material: peripheral blood.

The CDR3 sequence: CASSVGQGATEAFF. CDR3 bases: TGCGCCAGCAGCGTCGGACAGGGGGCCACTGAAGCTTTCTTT. J is TRBJ1-1 and V is TRBV5-1, with 11 bases matching TRBD1. J gave up 4 bases and V 4 bases, and 3 bases lay outside the gene matches. Germline V gene data show CDR1 as SGHRS and CDR2 as YFSETQ. The CDR3 has 14 residues.